The 14 T cell receptor beta chains reported below all come from one sample, sequenced in a study of T cell responses to AZD1222 COVID-19 vaccine. Only in-frame clones appear in the TCRdb table, and some are missing; sequencing was by immunoSEQ multiplex PCR. The table shows about 97,000 clones, with 75% to 90% occurring only once. This sample comprised peripheral blood, obtained on day 0 of AZD1222 vaccination. These receptors originate from an adult in good health.

This chain joins TRBV21-1 and TRBJ1-5. TRBV21-1 is flagged as a pseudogene. CDR3 size: 18 residues. CDR3 coding DNA: TGTGCCAGCAGCCGACCCCAACTTGGCGGGTTGTGGAATCAGCCCCAGCATTTT. It codes for CASSRPQLGGLWNQPQHF.

V usage is TRBV24-1 and J usage is TRBJ2-2, with TRBD2 as a possible D gene (6 bases). CDR1 and CDR2 (germline): KGHDR, SFDVKD. The CDR3 has 15 amino acids. V gave up 4 bases and J gave up 0 bases, with 8 bases separating them. The CDR3 sequence: CATSEAGANTGELFF. Here the CDR3 DNA reads TGTGCCACCAGTGAAGCGGGTGCGAACACCGGGGAGCTGTTTTTT.

The chain joins TRBV27 to TRBJ1-2; 7 nucleotides align to TRBD1. Germline values: CDR1 MNHEY, CDR2 SMNVEV (reference sequence). The ends lost 6 bases at V and 3 bases at J; junction bases unmatched: 7. The CDR3 contains 14 residues. This CDR3 reads CASRLPGQHYGYTF. The CDR3 nucleotides are TGTGCCAGCAGATTACCGGGACAGCACTATGGCTACACCTTC.

The genes are TRBV28 and TRBJ1-2; D possibly corresponds to TRBD1 (6 bases). Trimming removed 5 bases from V and 2 bases from J, with 9 bases in between. Looked up from germline, CDR1 is MDHEN and CDR2 is SYDVKM. The CDR3 loop spans 13 amino acids. The CDR3 nucleotides are TGTGCCAGCAGTGCTGGACAGAACTATGGCTACACCTTC. Translation: CASSAGQNYGYTF.

The V and J genes are TRBV5-6 and TRBJ2-7; 7 positions match TRBD2. The CDR3 loop spans 12 amino acids. After removal of 2 bases from V and 5 bases from J, the junction contained 1 base not matched to a gene. CDR1 SGHDT and CDR2 YYEEEE come from the germline V gene. The CDR3 sequence: CASSFAGDEQYF. The CDR3 DNA follows: TGTGCCAGCAGCTTTGCGGGGGACGAGCAGTACTTC.

This chain joins TRBV15 and TRBJ1-4, with 7 bases matching TRBD1. Losses at the gene ends were 3 bases for V and 6 bases for J; bases not matched to a gene: 4. Per the germline V gene, CDR1 is LNHNV and CDR2 is YYDKDF (reference sequence). The CDR3 has 14 amino acids. The CDR3 sequence: CATSRGQTYEKLFF. In nucleotides, the CDR3 is TGTGCCACCAGCAGGGGACAGACCTATGAAAAACTGTTTTTT.

The chain recombines TRBV2 with TRBJ1-1; TRBD1 is a possible D gene (6 bases). V gave up 6 bases and J gave up 2 bases, with 10 bases separating them. In germline, CDR1 is SNHLY, CDR2 FYNNEI. This CDR3 is built from 13 residues. The CDR3 sequence: CASRRDINTEAFF. CDR3 DNA sequence: TGTGCCAGCAGGCGGGACATTAACACTGAAGCTTTCTTT.

The V and J genes are TRBV5-6 and TRBJ1-2; D is unresolved. The V and J ends lost 0 bases and 7 bases respectively, with 4 bases between them. Germline CDR1 is SGHDT and CDR2 is YYEEEE. This CDR3 region has 11 residues. This CDR3 is CASSLGIGYTF. The CDR3 DNA is TGTGCCAGCAGCTTGGGAATTGGCTACACCTTC. Full variable domain (outside the CDR3, taken from reference TRBV5-6 and TRBJ1-2): DAGVTQSPTHLIKTRGQQVTLRCSPKSGHDTVSWYQQALGQGPQFIFQYYEEEERQRGNFPDRFSGHQFPNYSSELNVNALLLGDSALYLCASSLGIGYTFGSGTRLTVV.

This clone has more than one count but fewer than ten. V and J are TRBV3-1 (or the pseudogene TRBV3-2) and TRBJ1-2, with 12 bases lining up with TRBD1. Germline CDR1 is LGHDT and CDR2 is YNNKEL (reference sequence). V lost 3 bases to trimming and J lost 4 bases; unmatched junction nucleotides: 0. The CDR3 runs to 14 residues. The CDR3 DNA reads as TGTGCCAGCAGCCAGGGACAGGGGGCCTATGGCTACACCTTC. Translated: CASSQGQGAYGYTF.

The CDR3 here is CASSQETGGNTGELFF. The CDR3 coding sequence is TGCGCCAGCAGCCAAGAAACGGGAGGGAACACCGGGGAGCTGTTTTTT. This sequence joins TRBV4-1 and TRBJ2-2, with 7 positions matching TRBD2. Losses at the gene ends were 0 bases for V and 1 base for J; bases not matched to a gene: 2. The CDR3 covers 16 residues. Germline CDR1 reads MGHRA; CDR2 reads YSYEKL.

This chain uses TRBV28 with TRBJ2-2; D is undetermined. CDR1 is MDHEN and CDR2 is SYDVKM in the germline V gene. CDR3 length: 16 residues. V shed 7 bases and J shed 4 bases, with 19 bases lying between them. CDR3 in amino acids: CASTDHQIPGTGELFF. The CDR3 region has the DNA TGTGCCAGCACCGATCACCAGATCCCGGGCACCGGGGAGCTGTTTTTT.

This chain uses TRBV20-1 with TRBJ1-1; the D is unclear. V was trimmed by 1 base and J by 11 bases, leaving 11 bases between them. This CDR3 is 11 amino acids long. Per the germline V gene, CDR1 is DFQATT and CDR2 is SNEGSKA (reference sequence). CDR3 region: CSARVARSAFF. DNA for the CDR3: TGCAGTGCTAGAGTGGCCAGGTCGGCTTTCTTT.

The V call is TRBV4-2, the J call TRBJ2-1; D perhaps matches TRBD2 (6 bases). Trimming removed 3 bases from V and 7 bases from J, with 10 bases in between. The CDR3 extends over 13 amino acids. Per the germline V gene, CDR1 is LGHNA and CDR2 is YNFKEQ. The DNA of the CDR3 is TGTGCCAGCAGCCATCTGCGGGGTAATGAGCAGTTCTTC. Its protein is CASSHLRGNEQFF.

This clone was detected only once. The chain combines TRBV27 with TRBJ2-1, with D unresolved. The CDR3 is 12 amino acids. V dropped 3 bases and J dropped 8 bases, with 8 bases sitting between them. CDR1 and CDR2 from the germline V gene are MNHEY and SMNVEV (reference sequence). CDR3 in DNA: TGTGCCAGCAGTTTTAAAGGTTATGAGCAGTTCTTC. This sequence encodes CASSFKGYEQFF.